A single sample gave rise to the 15 T cell receptor beta chains below, sequenced in a study of blood T cell repertoires in COVID-19. Produced via immunoSEQ multiplex PCR; TCRdb's table is partial and in-frame only. The repertoire has more than 35,000 clones, around 89% of them found once; the top ten carry 6.2%. Sequencing input: peripheral blood. The receptors come from a human donor in a cohort sampled during active COVID-19.

The chain recombines TRBV4-1 with TRBJ2-2, with 10 bases identical to TRBD2. V lost 4 bases and J lost 3; bases outside the gene matches: 20. Looked up from germline, CDR1 is MGHRA and CDR2 is YSYEKL. The CDR3 extends over 21 amino acids. The CDR3 region is CASSPTAGTSARGGDTGELFF. CDR3 nucleotide sequence: TGCGCCAGCAGCCCAACGGCCGGGACTAGCGCCCGCGGGGGGGACACCGGGGAGCTGTTTTTT.

This clone occurred once. The chain links TRBV19 to TRBJ1-3; 10 nucleotides agree with TRBD1. Germline-derived CDR1 and CDR2 are LNHDA and SQIVND (reference sequence). Losses at the gene ends were 4 bases for V and 4 bases for J; bases not matched to a gene: 7. The CDR3 length is 16 residues. In DNA, the CDR3 is TGTGCCAGTAGTAGAAACGACAGGGGGCCCGGAAACACCATATATTTT. Protein product: CASSRNDRGPGNTIYF. The whole variable domain, remainder taken from reference TRBV19 and TRBJ1-3, is DGGITQSPKYLFRKEGQNVTLSCEQNLNHDAMYWYRQDPGQGLRLIYYSQIVNDFQKGDIAEGYSVSREKKESFPLTVTSAQKNPTAFYLCASSRNDRGPGNTIYFGEGSWLTVV.

The chain recombines TRBV6-5 with TRBJ1-6; D is perhaps TRBD1 (5 bases). Germline CDR1 MNHEY, CDR2 SVGAGI. V was pared by 2 bases and J by 8 bases, with 13 bases between. This CDR3 has 15 residues. The CDR3 DNA is TGTGCCAGCAGTTACGCCCTGTTCAGGGATTCACCCCTCCACTTT. Translation gives CASSYALFRDSPLHF.

In its sample, this clone was seen once. This sequence joins TRBV19 and TRBJ1-3, with D maybe TRBD1 (5 bases). The CDR3 totals 12 residues. The germline V gene encodes CDR1 LNHDA and CDR2 SQIVND (reference sequence). V shed 3 bases and J shed 7 bases, with 7 bases lying between them. CDR3 region: CASSIRGNTIYF. The CDR3 nucleotides read TGTGCCAGTAGTATCCGGGGGAACACCATATATTTT. Looking up the rest from reference TRBV19 and TRBJ1-3 gives the full variable domain: DGGITQSPKYLFRKEGQNVTLSCEQNLNHDAMYWYRQDPGQGLRLIYYSQIVNDFQKGDIAEGYSVSREKKESFPLTVTSAQKNPTAFYLCASSIRGNTIYFGEGSWLTVV.

V and J are TRBV19 and TRBJ1-3; TRBD1 might be the D (6 bases). CDR1 and CDR2 (germline): LNHDA, SQIVND (reference sequence). The CDR3 covers 14 residues. Trimming left V 8 bases short and J 4 bases short, with 15 bases between. DNA for the CDR3: TGTGCCAGTCAGACAGGACATCTCGGAAACACCATATATTTT. This gives the protein CASQTGHLGNTIYF.

This chain connects TRBV6-5 to TRBJ1-2; tentatively, D is TRBD1 (6 bases). Trimming cost V 11 bases and J 4 bases, with 20 bases left between them. CDR3 length: 14 residues. CDR1 is MNHEY, CDR2 SVGAGI, per germline. The CDR3 loop reads CAAAGTPAPYGYTF. CDR3 sequence (DNA): TGTGCCGCGGCCGGGACACCAGCCCCCTATGGCTACACCTTC.

The chain recombines TRBV6-2 or TRBV6-3 with TRBJ2-3, with unresolved D. Germline-derived CDR1 and CDR2 are MNHEY and SVGEGT. V lost 6 bases and J 2 bases, leaving 21 bases between the germline ends. The CDR3 extends over 17 amino acids. CDR3 loop: CASSPPIGEMVTDTQYF. In DNA, the CDR3 is TGTGCCAGCAGCCCACCCATTGGAGAAATGGTCACAGATACGCAGTATTTT.

The chain combines TRBV4-2 with TRBJ2-7; 7 nucleotides match TRBD2. The germline V gene has CDR1 LGHNA and CDR2 YNFKEQ. V shed 1 base and J 3 bases; nucleotides not matched to a gene: 9. The CDR3 sequence is 16 residues long. CDR3 loop: CASSQGNSASGYEQYF. The CDR3 bases are TGTGCCAGCAGCCAAGGGAATTCTGCTAGCGGCTACGAGCAGTACTTC.

The chain uses TRBV30 and TRBJ1-5, with D possibly TRBD1 on 6 matching bases. The V end was cut by 2 bases, the J end by 2 bases, with 10 bases between. Germline lookup yields CDR1 GTSNPN and CDR2 SVGIG (reference sequence). The CDR3 loop spans 14 amino acids. CDR3 DNA: TGTGCCTGGAGTTTCCCAGGGGGCAATCAGCCCCAGCATTTT. It specifies CAWSFPGGNQPQHF.

The chain employs TRBV19 and TRBJ2-4; perhaps TRBD1 as D (5 bases). The CDR3 spans 13 residues. Germline V lookup: CDR1 LNHDA, CDR2 SQIVND (reference sequence). The V and J ends lost 10 bases and 8 bases respectively, with 18 bases between them. Here the CDR3 DNA reads TGTGCCACTTCAAGAGGTCAGGGTTACATTCAGTACTTC. Protein sequence: CATSRGQGYIQYF. The whole variable domain, remainder taken from reference TRBV19 and TRBJ2-4, is DGGITQSPKYLFRKEGQNVTLSCEQNLNHDAMYWYRQDPGQGLRLIYYSQIVNDFQKGDIAEGYSVSREKKESFPLTVTSAQKNPTAFYLCATSRGQGYIQYFGAGTRLSVL.

The rearrangement joins TRBV5-4 to TRBJ2-2; tentative D call: TRBD2 (6 bases). Trimming stripped 0 bases from V and 7 bases from J, with 10 bases between. Germline V lookup: CDR1 SGHNT, CDR2 YYREEE (reference sequence). This CDR3 is 14 amino acids long. Written as DNA, the CDR3 is TGTGCCAGCAGCTTGGCCGGGAGCGGCGGGGAGCTGTTTTTT. Translating gives CASSLAGSGGELFF.

The rearrangement links TRBV11-2 to TRBJ1-4, with 9 bases identical to TRBD1. The CDR3 loop spans 18 amino acids. The germline CDR1 and CDR2 sequences are SGHAT and FQNNGV. V lost 3 bases, J lost 0 bases, and 8 bases stayed unmatched. The CDR3 nucleotides are TGTGCCAGCAGCTTCGTAGGACAGGGGCCGGCAACTAATGAAAAACTGTTTTTT. Its translation: CASSFVGQGPATNEKLFF.

This clone was seen only once. The chain uses TRBV11-2 and TRBJ2-7; the match to TRBD1 covers 9 bases. This CDR3 has 14 residues. V trimming: 5 bases; J trimming: 6 bases; junction bases outside the gene matches: 8. Germline V lookup: CDR1 SGHAT, CDR2 FQNNGV. CDR3 DNA: TGTGCCAGCAGCGCAACCCCGGACAGGGGCGAGCAGTACTTC. This encodes CASSATPDRGEQYF.

CDR3 protein: CATSDGGTGGTVEQFF. The CDR3 coding sequence is TGTGCCACCAGTGATGGTGGGACAGGGGGCACCGTTGAGCAGTTCTTC. This chain joins TRBV24-1 and TRBJ2-1; 12 nucleotides match TRBD1. The germline gives CDR1 KGHDR, CDR2 SFDVKD. Trimming removed 3 bases from V and 9 bases from J; junction bases left unmatched: 8. This CDR3 region has 16 residues.

This chain uses TRBV19 with TRBJ2-1; D not resolved. Germline assignment: CDR1 LNHDA and CDR2 SQIVND (reference sequence). V shed 5 bases and J shed 1 base, with 21 bases lying between them. The CDR3 has 18 amino acids. CDR3 in DNA: TGTGCCAGTAGTCCCGACCTAAGAAGCGAGAAGTCCTACAATGAGCAGTTCTTC. This encodes CASSPDLRSEKSYNEQFF.